This entry is about one T cell receptor beta chain. Its specificity is not known. The PCR employed 60 Vbeta primers together with 13 Jbeta primers. Method: immunoSEQ multiplex PCR; TCRdb's copy keeps in-frame clones and lacks some. The sample lists 200,000 to 250,000 clones, approximately 70% seen once, with 2.5% to 3% in the top ten. The V gene lost 1 base and the J gene lost 2 bases, with 6 bases spanning the gap. Germline V CDR1 and CDR2: SGHAT, FQNNGV. This CDR3 has 15 amino acids. The source of the sample is a study of cytomegalovirus exposure and HLA in healthy donors. Overall study context: Earlier findings included some 120 million unique TCR beta sequences obtained from 150 million to 200 million T cells.

Study results and caveats: 87-base-pair reads could not separate some V segments, including TRBV6-2 and TRBV6-3.

Each donor's status was that of a healthy bone marrow donor. The sample consisted of PBMCs. This chain joins TRBV11-2 and TRBJ1-6; D is ambiguous. The origin of this receptor is a man in his forties in good health and CMV-seropositive. The CDR3 spells CASSLATAYNSPLHF. The CDR3 coding sequence is TGTGCCAGCAGCTTAGCTACAGCCTATAATTCACCCCTCCACTTT.